Shown below are 17 T cell receptor beta chains from a single sample sequenced in a study of T cell responses to AZD1222 COVID-19 vaccine. Method: immunoSEQ multiplex PCR; TCRdb's copy keeps in-frame clones and lacks some. Of around 95,000 clones listed, more than 75% were seen once; the top ten hold approximately 2.8%. Here the sequenced sample was peripheral blood, taken on day 0 of AZD1222 vaccination. These receptors were obtained from an adult in good health.

This chain uses TRBV19 with TRBJ2-1; D call uncertain. The CDR3 runs to 15 residues. CDR1 and CDR2 (germline): LNHDA, SQIVND (reference sequence). Trimming stripped 2 bases from V and 3 bases from J, with 11 bases between. The CDR3 bases are TGTGCCAGTAGTATAACAGCTGGATTCTACAATGAGCAGTTCTTC. Encoded protein: CASSITAGFYNEQFF.

This chain links TRBV4-2 with TRBJ2-7, with 10 bases lining up with TRBD2. This CDR3 comprises 15 residues. V trimming: 1 base; J trimming: 0 bases; junction bases outside the gene matches: 0. CDR1 LGHNA and CDR2 YNFKEQ come from the germline V gene. The CDR3 protein is CASSQASGSSYEQYF. The CDR3 DNA reads TGTGCCAGCAGCCAAGCTAGCGGGAGCTCCTACGAGCAGTACTTC.

The chain links TRBV29-1 to TRBJ2-7, with TRBD2 as a possible D gene (5 bases). From germline, CDR1 is SQVTM and CDR2 ANQGSEA. The CDR3 spans 11 residues. V dropped 6 bases and J dropped 3 bases, with 9 bases sitting between them. The CDR3 loop is CSVTGDYEQYF. DNA for the CDR3: TGCAGCGTCACCGGGGACTACGAGCAGTACTTC.

The J gene is TRBJ2-1, the V gene TRBV3-1 (or the pseudogene TRBV3-2), with unresolved D. Trimming took off 3 bases at V and 9 bases at J, with 6 bases between the two ends. The CDR3 extends over 11 amino acids. Germline CDR1 is LGHDT and CDR2 is YNNKEL (reference sequence). The CDR3: CASSQEGEQFF. In DNA, the CDR3 is TGTGCCAGCAGCCAGGAAGGTGAGCAGTTCTTC.

The chain links TRBV7-2 to TRBJ2-3, with D tentatively TRBD1 or TRBD2 (6 bases each). This CDR3 has 15 amino acids. Deletions cut 1 base from V and 1 base from J, with 9 bases between. CDR1 and CDR2 from the germline V gene are SGHTA and FQGNSA. As DNA, the CDR3 is TGTGCCAGCAGCTTAGACGGGGGCGGCACAGATACGCAGTATTTT. It translates to CASSLDGGGTDTQYF.

V and J are TRBV5-4 and TRBJ1-4; D ambiguous. There are 11 residues in the CDR3. Germline lookup yields CDR1 SGHNT and CDR2 YYREEE (reference sequence). The ends were cut back, 2 bases at V and 5 bases at J, with 1 base in the middle. DNA for the CDR3: TGTGCCAGCAGCTTCAATGAAAAACTGTTTTTT. It codes for CASSFNEKLFF. Together with reference TRBV5-4 and TRBJ1-4, the CDR3 gives the full variable domain: ETGVTQSPTHLIKTRGQQVTLRCSSQSGHNTVSWYQQALGQGPQFIFQYYREEENGRGNFPPRFSGLQFPNYSSELNVNALELDDSALYLCASSFNEKLFFGSGTQLSVL.

V usage is TRBV5-1 and J usage is TRBJ1-4; 7 bases fit TRBD1. Germline V gene lookup returns CDR1 SGHRS and CDR2 YFSETQ. V shed 5 bases and J 5 bases; nucleotides not matched to a gene: 6. The length of the CDR3 is 14 residues. The CDR3 region is CASRLTGKNEKLFF. In DNA, the CDR3 is TGCGCCAGCAGGCTGACAGGGAAGAATGAAAAACTGTTTTTT.

V and J are TRBV28 and TRBJ2-7; a weak D match, TRBD2 (6 bases). Trimming pared 6 bases from V and 0 bases from J, leaving 15 bases between. The CDR3 spans 15 residues. CDR1 and CDR2 from the germline V gene are MDHEN and SYDVKM. CDR3 nucleotides: TGTGCCAGCAGCACCGTAGCGGTAAGCTCCTACGAGCAGTACTTC. This gives the protein CASSTVAVSSYEQYF.

This clone was counted only a few times. The genes are TRBV6-6 and TRBJ1-2; 7 bases match TRBD1. The J segment lost 10 bases and the V segment lost 5 bases, leaving 10 bases of the junction unmatched. The CDR3 has 13 residues. Germline V gene lookup returns CDR1 MNHNY and CDR2 SVGAGI (reference sequence). The CDR3 DNA follows: TGTGCCAGCAGTGTCCGGGACAGAGCCTACTACACCTTC. Protein sequence: CASSVRDRAYYTF.

This clone was found a few times. The CDR3 nucleotides read TGCAGTGCTAGTCTACAGGGGGCAGACACTGAAGCTTTCTTT. It encodes CSASLQGADTEAFF. The genes are TRBV20-1 and TRBJ1-1; 9 bases match TRBD1. The CDR3 loop spans 14 amino acids. With 3 bases clipped from V and 3 bases from J, the junction kept 5 bases outside the gene matches. Germline CDR1 and CDR2: DFQATT and SNEGSKA (reference sequence).

The J gene is TRBJ2-6, the V gene TRBV19; TRBD2 is a possible D gene (5 bases). CDR3 length equals 14 residues. Trimming took 5 bases from V and 2 from J, leaving 7 bases between them. Germline CDR1 reads LNHDA; CDR2 reads SQIVND (reference sequence). The CDR3 nucleotides read TGTGCCAGTAGTGTCGGGACTGGGGCCAACGTCCTGACTTTC. This codes for CASSVGTGANVLTF.

The chain combines TRBV24-1 with TRBJ1-2; D uncertain. Per the germline V gene, CDR1 is KGHDR and CDR2 is SFDVKD. This CDR3 spans 12 amino acids. V was pared by 3 bases and J by 5 bases, with 6 bases between. CDR3 in amino acids: CATSDLGYGYTF. CDR3 coding DNA: TGTGCCACCAGTGATCTGGGGTATGGCTACACCTTC.

This chain connects TRBV5-1 to TRBJ2-4; D not resolved. The CDR3 extends over 15 amino acids. In germline, CDR1 is SGHRS, CDR2 YFSETQ. The V gene lost 4 bases and the J gene lost 6 bases, with 17 bases spanning the gap. The CDR3 coding sequence is TGCGCCAGCAGCCCGGACGACGCTATGAGAAACATTCAGTACTTC. Its translation is CASSPDDAMRNIQYF.

V and J are TRBV29-1 and TRBJ2-7, with 10 positions matching TRBD2. This CDR3 is 16 amino acids long. Unmatched junction bases numbered 7, after V lost 0 bases and J lost 2 bases. The germline gives CDR1 SQVTM, CDR2 ANQGSEA. The DNA for the CDR3 is TGCAGCGTTGAAGAACTGGCTAGCGGGAGTGCCTACGAGCAGTACTTC. It codes for CSVEELASGSAYEQYF.

This rearrangement joins TRBV28 to TRBJ1-5; possible D gene TRBD1, 5 bases. The germline gives CDR1 MDHEN, CDR2 SYDVKM. The CDR3 runs to 14 residues. V lost 2 bases and J 5 bases, leaving 10 bases between the germline ends. CDR3 region: CASSLRQGYQPQHF. The CDR3, as DNA: TGTGCCAGCAGTTTAAGGCAGGGATATCAGCCCCAGCATTTT.

This chain connects TRBV6-5 to TRBJ2-1; perhaps TRBD2 as D (6 bases). The CDR3 has 13 amino acids. CDR1 and CDR2 (germline): MNHEY, SVGAGI. The V end lost 8 bases, the J end lost 7 bases, and 15 bases lay between the germline ends. The CDR3 loop is CASGGFSGNEQFF. The DNA of the CDR3 is TGTGCCAGCGGAGGGTTTAGCGGTAATGAGCAGTTCTTC.

The chain joins TRBV3-1 (or the pseudogene TRBV3-2) to TRBJ1-5; 9 bases are shared with TRBD1. Germline-derived CDR1 and CDR2 are LGHDT and YNNKEL (reference sequence). The CDR3 covers 15 residues. V gave up 1 base and J gave up 6 bases; unmatched junction bases: 4. CDR3: CASSQGWTGVQPQHF. The CDR3 DNA sequence: TGTGCCAGCAGCCAAGGCTGGACAGGGGTTCAGCCCCAGCATTTT.